These T cell receptor beta chains were read from a single sample in a study of blood T cells in healthy people across ages. TCRdb redid the calling of the 5' RACE reads with MiXCR, one entry per CDR3 protein. The sample shows roughly 640,000 distinct CDR3 sequences, about 30% of them seen only once. The sequenced material came from blood. The receptors were gathered from a woman aged 80 or over in good health. Both conserved end residues are part of each CDR3. The D gene is left open where the match is weak. For some rows the clone size is stated as once, few or many, or as a class when expanded; others skip it.

>NA|20|TRBJ2-6|TRBV7-8|NA
TGTGCCAGCAGCTTAGGACCTGGCGGATCCAGGAGCTCTGGGGCCAACGTCCTGACTTTC
CASSLGPGGSRSSGANVLTF
>NA|14|TRBJ1-2|TRBV5-1|many
TGCGCCAGCAGCTCAAAGACACCGACCTATGGCTACACCTTC
CASSSKTPTYGYTF
>TRBD2|16|TRBJ2-7|TRBV13|many
TGTGCCAGCAGCGGTTACCTAGCGGGTTCTTCCTACGAGCAGTACTTC
CASSGYLAGSSYEQYF
>TRBD1|15|TRBJ2-1|TRBV6-6|many
TGTGCCAGCACCTCGGGACAGAGCTCCTACAATGAGCAGTTCTTC
CASTSGQSSYNEQFF
>NA|14|TRBJ2-7|TRBV9|many
TGTGCCAGCAGCGTAGGGTTGCACTCCTACGAGCAGTACTTC
CASSVGLHSYEQYF
>NA|12|TRBJ2-7|TRBV6-5|many
TGTGCCAGCAGGGGGGGGCCGGGCGAGCAGTACTTC
CASRGGPGEQYF
>NA|13|TRBJ2-7|TRBV7-9|few
TGTGCCAGCAGCTTGCAAGCCCGTCAAGAGCAGTACTTC
CASSLQARQEQYF
>NA|15|TRBJ2-5|TRBV4-2|once
TGTGCCAGCAGCCAAGATCCGGACTCACAAGAGACCCAGTACTTC
CASSQDPDSQETQYF
>NA|14|TRBJ1-1|TRBV10-3|few
TGTGCCATCAGTGAGTCCGACACTTACACTGAAGCTTTCTTT
CAISESDTYTEAFF
>NA|15|TRBJ2-7|TRBV25-1|NA
TGTGCCAGCTCAACCGGGTTTCCGAGCTCCTGCGAGCAGTACTTC
CASSTGFPSSCEQYF
>TRBD2|20|TRBJ2-1|TRBV27|many
TGTGCCAGCAGTTCAGCCATTGGGAGGTTAGCGGGGGGAGTGGACAATGAGCAGTTCTTC
CASSSAIGRLAGGVDNEQFF
>NA|12|TRBJ2-5|TRBV9|many
TGCGCCAGCAGCGTAGTGGGAGAGACCCAGTACTTC
CASSVVGETQYF
>TRBD1|15|TRBJ2-1|TRBV9|many
TGTGCCAGCAGCTACCGGGACAGCTCCTACAATGAGCAGTTCTTC
CASSYRDSSYNEQFF
>NA|14|TRBJ2-6|TRBV11-2|NA
TGTGCCAGCAGCTCAGCCACTGGGGCCAACGTCCTGACTTTC
CASSSATGANVLTF
>NA|11|TRBJ2-1|TRBV30|once
TGTGCCTGGAGTGAGAACAATGAGCAGTTCTTC
CAWSENNEQFF
>NA|14|TRBJ2-3|TRBV7-2|once
TGTGCCAGCAGATCGGGACCAAGCGCAGATACGCAGTATTTT
CASRSGPSADTQYF
>TRBD2|14|TRBJ2-7|TRBV7-2|many
TGTGCCAGCAGCAGGACTAGCGGGCCCTACGAGCAGTACTTC
CASSRTSGPYEQYF
>TRBD2|18|TRBJ2-3|TRBV5-1|NA
TGCGCCAGCAGCTCGATGACTAGCGGGATACCCACGGGAGATACGCAGTATTTT
CASSSMTSGIPTGDTQYF
>NA|17|TRBJ2-1|TRBV5-8|NA
TGTGCCAGCAGCTTGCTCCTCGGGGTTACGCATGACCCAGAGCAGTTCTTC
CASSLLLGVTHDPEQFF
>TRBD2|14|TRBJ2-7|TRBV9|many
TGTGCCAGCAGCGTAGCCGGGGGGGCCCACGAGCAGTACTTC
CASSVAGGAHEQYF
>TRBD2|14|TRBJ2-7|TRBV20-1|NA
TGCAGTGCTAGAGGACTAGCGGGCGAGCGCGAGCAGTACTTC
CSARGLAGEREQYF
>NA|15|TRBJ2-5|TRBV18|NA
TGTGCCAGCTCCCGCCCCGGGTCTTTGGGCGAGACCCAGTACTTC
CASSRPGSLGETQYF
>TRBD1|13|TRBJ1-3|TRBV20-1|few
TGCAGTGCTGGACAGGGCGCTGGAAACACCATATATTTT
CSAGQGAGNTIYF
>NA|16|TRBJ2-5|TRBV5-1|many
TGCGCCAGCAGCTTGGCTTTTCCGGGCCGAGAAGAGACCCAGTACTTC
CASSLAFPGREETQYF